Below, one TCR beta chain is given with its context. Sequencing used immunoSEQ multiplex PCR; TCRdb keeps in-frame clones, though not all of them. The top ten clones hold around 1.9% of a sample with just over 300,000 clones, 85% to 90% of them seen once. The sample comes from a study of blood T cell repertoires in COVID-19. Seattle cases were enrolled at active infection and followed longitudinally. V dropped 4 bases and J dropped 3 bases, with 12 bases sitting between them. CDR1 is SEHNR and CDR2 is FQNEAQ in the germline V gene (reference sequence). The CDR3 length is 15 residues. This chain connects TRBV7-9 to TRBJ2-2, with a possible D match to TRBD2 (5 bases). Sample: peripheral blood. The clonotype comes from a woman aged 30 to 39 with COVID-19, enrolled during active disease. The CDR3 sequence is CASSSRTGYTGELFF. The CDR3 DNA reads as TGTGCCAGCAGCTCCAGGACGGGATACACCGGGGAGCTGTTTTTT. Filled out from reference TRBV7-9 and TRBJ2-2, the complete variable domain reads DTGVSQNPRHKITKRGQNVTFRCDPISEHNRLYWYRQTLGQGPEFLTYFQNEAQLEKSRLLSDRFSAERPKGSFSTLEIQRTEQGDSAMYLCASSSRTGYTGELFFGEGSRLTVL.